The 19 T cell receptor beta chains below come from one sample, sequenced in a study of blood T cell repertoires in COVID-19 (TCRdb year 2020). Library prep was done by the immunoSEQ multiplex PCR assay. Here the immuneACCESS table is served through TCRdb, limited to in-frame sequences with V and J called. Missing clones are a known gap in these copies; in checked studies unresolved V genes cover under half, and the rest lacks a known reason. Here the sample has a few hundred thousand clones; less than 85% occur a single time. 3% to 4.5% of the sample belongs to the ten largest clones. Sequencing used peripheral blood. Receptor source: a woman between 18 and 29 years old with acute or convalescent COVID-19.

This chain joins TRBV24-1 and TRBJ2-2; 10 nucleotides agree with TRBD1. V dropped 5 bases and J dropped 6; count of bases not matched to a gene: 8. The CDR3 contains 16 residues. The germline gives CDR1 KGHDR, CDR2 SFDVKD. CDR3 sequence (DNA): TGTGCCACCAGTGGCCGACAGGGGGCGCCCCCCGGGGAGCTGTTTTTT. Its protein product is CATSGRQGAPPGELFF.

The chain employs TRBV5-6 and TRBJ2-3, with D possibly being TRBD1 (5 bases). CDR3 size: 12 residues. Trimming shortened V by 4 bases and J by 3 bases, and 6 bases separated the two germline ends. Germline CDR1 SGHDT, CDR2 YYEEEE. CDR3 sequence: CASSKGTDTQYF. CDR3 sequence (DNA): TGTGCCAGCAGCAAGGGGACAGATACGCAGTATTTT. Full variable domain (rest looked up from reference TRBV5-6 and TRBJ2-3): DAGVTQSPTHLIKTRGQQVTLRCSPKSGHDTVSWYQQALGQGPQFIFQYYEEEERQRGNFPDRFSGHQFPNYSSELNVNALLLGDSALYLCASSKGTDTQYFGPGTRLTVL.

This chain joins TRBV19 and TRBJ2-7; TRBD1 agrees at 10 bases. CDR3 size: 13 residues. The junction had 5 bases not matched to a gene; V was cut back by 7 bases and J by 5 bases. Germline CDR1 reads LNHDA; CDR2 reads SQIVND (reference sequence). The chain's CDR3 is CASIRDRGHEQYF. The CDR3 DNA reads as TGTGCCAGTATCCGTGACAGGGGGCACGAGCAGTACTTC. Supplemented by reference TRBV19 and TRBJ2-7, the full variable domain reads DGGITQSPKYLFRKEGQNVTLSCEQNLNHDAMYWYRQDPGQGLRLIYYSQIVNDFQKGDIAEGYSVSREKKESFPLTVTSAQKNPTAFYLCASIRDRGHEQYFGPGTRLTVT.

This rearrangement joins TRBV7-9 to TRBJ2-7; 8 positions match TRBD1. The CDR3 consists of 13 residues. Germline CDR1 and CDR2: SEHNR and FQNEAQ (reference sequence). V trimming: 2 bases; J trimming: 5 bases; junction bases outside the gene matches: 2. The CDR3 spells CASSLTGGNEQYF. The CDR3, as DNA: TGTGCCAGCAGCTTAACAGGGGGGAACGAGCAGTACTTC.

V and J are TRBV4-1 and TRBJ1-3; no reliable D call. V gave up 3 bases and J gave up 0 bases, with 6 bases separating them. The CDR3 spans 14 residues. Germline V lookup: CDR1 MGHRA, CDR2 YSYEKL. In DNA, the CDR3 is TGCGCCAGCAGCCATTCGGGCTCTGGAAACACCATATATTTT. Protein product: CASSHSGSGNTIYF.

The chain joins TRBV5-8 to TRBJ2-5; possibly TRBD1 for D (6 bases). CDR1 and CDR2 from the germline V gene are SGHTS and YDEGEE. This CDR3 comprises 15 residues. V lost 2 bases, J lost 3 bases, and 14 bases lay in between. CDR3 sequence reads: CASSFRQVPKETQYF. The CDR3 bases are TGTGCCAGCAGCTTTCGACAGGTCCCAAAAGAGACCCAGTACTTC. Together with reference TRBV5-8 and TRBJ2-5, the CDR3 gives the full variable domain: EAGVTQSPTHLIKTRGQQATLRCSPISGHTSVYWYQQALGLGLQFLLWYDEGEERNRGNFPPRFSGRQFPNYSSELNVNALELEDSALYLCASSFRQVPKETQYFGPGTRLLVL.

To note about this clone: In the same sample, other DNA sequences code for this CDR3. The J gene is TRBJ1-2, the V gene TRBV19; 9 bases are a match to TRBD1. From germline, CDR1 is LNHDA and CDR2 SQIVND (reference sequence). The CDR3 loop spans 14 amino acids. Trimming at V came to 1 base and at J to 4 bases, leaving 1 base not matched to a gene. The CDR3 DNA is TGTGCCAGTAGTATAGGACAGGGGGGCTATGGCTACACCTTC. Translation: CASSIGQGGYGYTF.

As concerns this clone: The sample holds other DNA sequences that translate to the same CDR3. The V call is TRBV9, the J call TRBJ1-1, with D hard to call. Germline V gene data show CDR1 as SGDLS and CDR2 as YYNGEE. The germline V and J ends were trimmed by 0 bases and 1 base, with 7 bases remaining between them. This CDR3 comprises 14 residues. As DNA, the CDR3 is TGTGCCAGCAGCGTAGGAGGAGAGAACACTGAAGCTTTCTTT. Its translation: CASSVGGENTEAFF.

This clone has only a few counts. The J gene is TRBJ2-2, the V gene TRBV24-1, with D unclear. The CDR3 extends over 13 amino acids. Germline V gene sequence: CDR1 KGHDR, CDR2 SFDVKD. V was clipped by 9 bases and J by 2 bases, with 9 bases between them. CDR3 coding DNA: TGTGCCACCGGCTTATATAACACCGGGGAGCTGTTTTTT. Encoded protein: CATGLYNTGELFF.

The chain combines TRBV14 with TRBJ1-3; TRBD1 is a possible D gene (5 bases). This CDR3 has 16 amino acids. Germline-derived CDR1 and CDR2 are SGHDN and FVKESK. Trimming took 0 bases from V and 0 from J, leaving 9 bases between them. This chain's CDR3 is CASSQDQGFSGNTIYF. The DNA of the CDR3 is TGTGCCAGCAGCCAAGATCAGGGATTCTCTGGAAACACCATATATTTT. Variable domain in full (rest from reference TRBV14 and TRBJ1-3): EAGVTQFPSHSVIEKGQTVTLRCDPISGHDNLYWYRRVMGKEIKFLLHFVKESKQDESGMPNNRFLAERTGGTYSTLKVQPAELEDSGVYFCASSQDQGFSGNTIYFGEGSWLTVV.

The rearrangement links TRBV19 to TRBJ2-7; D perhaps matches TRBD2 (6 bases). Deletions cut 3 bases from V and 9 bases from J, with 24 bases between. From germline, CDR1 is LNHDA and CDR2 SQIVND (reference sequence). CDR3 length equals 16 residues. As DNA, the CDR3 is TGTGCCAGTAGTATGAGGGCGGGACGCCTCGGGAGCGGGCAGTACTTC. It encodes CASSMRAGRLGSGQYF.

The rearrangement joins TRBV24-1 to TRBJ2-1, with TRBD2 matching 7 bases. The CDR3 covers 15 residues. Germline CDR1 reads KGHDR; CDR2 reads SFDVKD. The V segment lost 2 bases and the J segment 4 bases; nucleotides outside the gene matches: 4. This chain's CDR3 is CATSDYGGGYNEQFF. As DNA, the CDR3 is TGTGCCACCAGTGATTACGGGGGAGGGTACAATGAGCAGTTCTTC.

This chain links TRBV19 with TRBJ2-3, with D unresolved. The CDR3 loop spans 9 amino acids. V was shortened by 10 bases and J by 6 bases, with 5 bases between the two germline ends. CDR1 is LNHDA and CDR2 is SQIVND in the germline V gene (reference sequence). CDR3 residues: CAKEDTQYF. DNA for the CDR3: TGTGCCAAGGAGGATACGCAGTATTTT.

The chain is built from TRBV18 and TRBJ1-1, with D tentatively TRBD1 (5 bases). Germline CDR1 is KGHSH and CDR2 is LQKENI. This CDR3 contains 15 residues. The germline V and J ends were trimmed by 5 bases and 6 bases, with 19 bases remaining between them. CDR3: CASSTALQGSSEAFF. In nucleotides, the CDR3 is TGTGCCAGCTCAACGGCTTTGCAGGGTTCCTCTGAAGCTTTCTTT.

This clone was counted many times. Other nucleotide sequences in the sample specify the same CDR3. The chain combines TRBV6-1 with TRBJ1-2, with D unclear. The CDR3 has 13 residues. The germline V gene encodes CDR1 MNHNS and CDR2 SASEGT. V was shortened by 3 bases and J by 4 bases, with 9 bases between the two germline ends. Here the CDR3 DNA reads TGTGCCAGCAGTGACAACGGTCTCTATGGCTACACCTTC. Its protein product is CASSDNGLYGYTF.

CDR3 sequence: CASSIAGLQPQHF. DNA for the CDR3: TGTGCCAGTAGTATCGCAGGGCTTCAGCCCCAGCATTTT. J is TRBJ1-5 and V is TRBV19, with D tentatively TRBD1 (5 bases). The CDR3 spans 13 residues. CDR1 LNHDA and CDR2 SQIVND come from the germline V gene (reference sequence). V gave up 3 bases and J gave up 6 bases, with 9 bases separating them.

The chain couples TRBV15 to TRBJ1-1; the D is unclear. The CDR3 totals 13 residues. V lost 8 bases, J lost 1 base, and 11 bases lay in between. Looked up from germline, CDR1 is LNHNV and CDR2 is YYDKDF (reference sequence). The CDR3 sequence is CATDTGWNTEAFF. CDR3 DNA: TGTGCCACCGATACGGGATGGAACACTGAAGCTTTCTTT.

The rearrangement uses TRBV27 and TRBJ2-7; 11 bases are shared with TRBD2. V lost 5 bases and J lost 7; bases outside the gene matches: 10. There are 15 residues in the CDR3. Germline V gene sequence: CDR1 MNHEY, CDR2 SMNVEV (reference sequence). CDR3 residues: CASSPRLAGSGEQYF. The CDR3 nucleotides are TGTGCCAGCAGTCCCCGACTAGCGGGATCGGGGGAGCAGTACTTC.

CDR3 loop: CASSKGQPTGELFF. The CDR3 bases are TGTGCCAGTAGTAAGGGACAGCCCACCGGGGAGCTGTTTTTT. The rearrangement joins TRBV19 to TRBJ2-2, with TRBD1 identical over 7 bases. Per the germline V gene, CDR1 is LNHDA and CDR2 is SQIVND (reference sequence). The CDR3 totals 14 residues. Germline trimming cut 4 bases from V and 4 bases from J; bases unmatched to any gene: 3. Combining the CDR3 with reference TRBV19 and TRBJ2-2 gives the whole variable domain DGGITQSPKYLFRKEGQNVTLSCEQNLNHDAMYWYRQDPGQGLRLIYYSQIVNDFQKGDIAEGYSVSREKKESFPLTVTSAQKNPTAFYLCASSKGQPTGELFFGEGSRLTVL.